This T cell receptor beta chain was identified during a study of blood T cell repertoires in COVID-19 (TCRdb year 2020). Concerning the study at large: Samples covering the acute and convalescent phases of COVID-19 were provided by collaborators in the United States, Italy and Spain. The repertoires were released in a freely available public database intended as a resource for research on the immune response to SARS-CoV-2. HLA class I and class II types, where available, came from metadata supplied by the sample provider rather than from assay-based typing. Samples came from the ongoing ImmuneRACE study (first 160 participants) plus 1,254 subjects from 6 global collaborators. The sample metadata nearly always contained a de-identified subject ID, COVID-19 status, age in years and sex. The material from the prospective study consisted of cDNA or gDNA derived from T cells, B-cell-depleted T cells, or PBMCs. Subjects who had been exposed to COVID-19, were actively infected with it, or had recovered from it provided the deeply sampled blood TCRbeta repertoires that made up the dataset.

From its cysteine to its phenylalanine, the CDR3 spans 14 amino acids. The retained sequence is limited to the CDR3, 42 bases, with the frame set at the first base. CDR1 and CDR2 are read off the germline V gene as MNHEY and SVGEGT. V and J are truncated by 5 bases and 8 bases respectively, leaving an intervening sequence of 18 bases. The immunoSEQ Assay, a bias-controlled multiplex PCR, was used to amplify TCRbeta CDR3 regions from genomic DNA. The original methods were these. Within the assay, amplification of reference gene primers was used to estimate how many nucleated cells each sample contained. To quantify the absolute abundance of each unique TCRbeta CDR3 rearrangement, sequence reads were collapsed and filtered. For each sample, productive Simpson clonality was calculated as the square root of Simpson's diversity index over productive rearrangements. As stored in TCRdb, this immuneACCESS dataset retains in-frame rearrangements with V and J assigned. A fraction of the clones does not appear; measured against another copy, unresolved V genes explain less than half of the discrepancy, and the remainder lacks a known reason. That table supplies the V and J calls and clone size; D and trimming were determined from the DNA. For this sample there are about 160,000 clones; 92% appear just once. The top ten constitute approximately 5% of the sample.

On this clone: Its antigen remains undetermined. Nothing much larger sits one base from this clone, and base qualities are not available.

Study-wide conclusions, independent of this receptor: The amount of clinical and demographic metadata varied by source and participant and was provided uncurated.

At one collaborating source in Seattle, patients were enrolled during active infection and were followed longitudinally through the course of disease. Each collaborating institution followed its own protocols to collect whole blood in K2EDTA tubes. For TCRbeta analysis, collaborators shipped samples as frozen whole blood, isolated PBMCs, or DNA extracted from either of those sample types. This sequence uses TRBV6-2 or TRBV6-3 and TRBJ1-2, with TRBD1 tentatively as D gene (5 bases match). What was sequenced was peripheral blood. This receptor was identified in a man aged 25 to 40 with COVID-19, enrolled during active disease. The nucleotide sequence is TGTGCCAGCAGTACCCCGCGGGGGAGTGGCGGCTACACCTTC. The encoded protein is CASSTPRGSGGYTF.